This TCR beta chain derives from a study of T cells in Graves' hyperthyroidism and ophthalmopathy (dated by TCRdb to about 2019). At the level of the whole study: Peripheral blood samples were taken at the time of initial diagnosis, prior to any treatment. In roughly six Graves' hyperthyroidism patients, the study also compared T-cell repertoires from thyroid tissue with T-cell repertoires from blood. For training and testing, the 80 to 100 patients in the discovery cohort were randomly divided in a 7:3 ratio. After sampling, hyperthyroidism patients received methimazole starting at 30 mg daily, and ophthalmopathy patients received high-dose intravenous methylprednisolone. The paper describes TCR Vbeta CDR3 sequencing of 135 peripheral blood samples, made up of some 42 ophthalmopathy patients, 70 to 80 hyperthyroidism patients and about 17 progressor patients. Prospective prediction of ophthalmopathy was tested in an independent validation cohort consisting of roughly 19 hyperthyroidism patients and 15 or so patients who later progressed to ophthalmopathy. To identify distinguishing TCR V-J signatures, a discovery cohort of about 100 patients was used, comprising 43 with Graves' ophthalmopathy and under 60 with stable Graves' hyperthyroidism.

The table lists this clonotype with many counts. Its target antigen remains unknown. Base qualities are not provided; no much larger clone lies one nucleotide away. The TCR beta CDR3 regions were amplified from the RNA transcripts. For the first round of RT-PCR on the TCR CDR3, the HTBI primer set was used together with the Qiagen OneStep RT-PCR kit. A second multiplex PCR round built the libraries, followed by size selection and purification. The libraries were sequenced on an Illumina HiSeq2000 using paired-end 100 bp reads. The authors' analysis ran thus. SOAPnuke was used to process the raw data, removing reads that contained adapters or uncalled bases, had a mean Phred below 15, or lacked an exact match to the constant primer or identifier. High-quality paired reads were merged with COPE v1.2.5, and unique nucleotide sequences were defined as clonotypes. Clonotypes were aligned to IMGT TRBV, TRBD and TRBJ reference segments using MiTCR v1.1. Only V-J combinations with frequency above 0.0001, covering approximately 99% of repertoires, were analysed. A TCS score was defined as the ratio of F50 (clonal expansion) to E x V (chaos), with BLOSUM62-based TCRdist applied between CDR3 peptides within each V-J. Welch's t-statistics and random forest reduced some 510 V-J features to roughly 13, which were used in a naive Bayes classifier (R e1071). Starting from the raw public reads, TCRdb applied fastp trimming at Q25, assembled clones with MiXCR and retained in-frame beta chains. CDR3 protein sequences are deduplicated, and each keeps its most common genes and DNA. None of the V and J calls come from the authors' own analysis; TCRdb made them. A total of hundreds of thousands of distinct CDR3 sequences appear in this sample, roughly 20% of them only once. Of the sample, about a sixth falls within the top ten clones.

Hyperthyroidism patients were newly diagnosed, with disease duration under 2 months, and aged 18 to 65 years. Exclusion was applied to patients with uncontrolled infections, other autoimmune diseases, pregnancy or lactation. Diagnoses were based on clinical symptoms, serum thyroxine and TRAb, thyroid ultrasound and orbital computed tomography. Blood from progressor patients was drawn when they were first diagnosed with hyperthyroidism, before any ophthalmopathy symptoms appeared. PBMCs were isolated from roughly 10 ml of fresh peripheral blood by Ficoll-Paque density gradient centrifugation. Progressor patients were defined as those initially diagnosed with Graves' hyperthyroidism in whom ophthalmopathy developed during follow-up. Trizol reagent was used to extract total RNA, and RNA quality was then checked on an Agilent 2100 Bioanalyzer. General study outcomes and caveats: In validation, progression to ophthalmopathy was predicted by the model with around 71% sensitivity and around 76% specificity, a median of 6.5 months before onset. Sample size was not statistically predetermined, and investigators were not blinded to group allocation. Blood samples also contained most of the expanded thyroid clonotypes (frequency above 0.001), which suggests that blood repertoires may reflect thyroid immune responses. A model built on a 13 V-J signature distinguished ophthalmopathy from stable hyperthyroidism, reaching 85% to 90% sensitivity and about 81% specificity in cross-validation and 80%/75% in testing.

V and J are trimmed by 5 bases and 3 bases, and the gene matches miss 12 bases of the junction. The CDR3 sequence holds 16 residues, the cysteine and phenylalanine included. Of all the DNA, just the CDR3 is kept, 48 bases in frame from base 1. This receptor was obtained from a woman aged 45-60 years with Graves' hyperthyroidism that later progressed to Graves' ophthalmopathy. Specimen: blood. The chain was built from TRBV12-3 or TRBV12-4 and TRBJ1-2, with 7 junctional bases fitting TRBD1. Read as DNA, the sequence is TGTGCCAGCAGTCCGACACGGACAGGATGGGACTATGGCTACACCTTC. Translated, this gives CASSPTRTGWDYGYTF.